This T cell receptor (beta chain) derives from a study of OX40 agonist ivuxolimab in advanced cancers. Turning to the study itself: Anti-PD-1, anti-PD-L1 or anti-CTLA-4 therapy given earlier was allowed, and 30% to 45% had some.

Assay: immunoSEQ multiplex PCR; the TCRdb copy retains only in-frame clones and omits some. This sample has some 86,000 clones; about 90% occur once, and the top ten carry around 0.33%. Germline CDR1 reads MNHNS; CDR2 reads SASEGT. Unmatched junction bases numbered 11, after V lost 1 base and J lost 1 base. The CDR3 is 18 amino acids. A single count supports this clone. Here the sequenced sample was CD4+ or CD8+ T cells sorted from blood, taken in a trial of the OX40 agonist ivuxolimab. The V gene is TRBV6-1, the J gene TRBJ2-7; 9 bases match TRBD1. The clonotype comes from an adult with an advanced solid tumor such as melanoma, head and neck, liver or kidney cancer. CDR3 sequence: CASSEGVGTGPGSYEQYF. CDR3 nucleotides: TGTGCCAGCAGTGAAGGAGTGGGGACAGGGCCCGGTTCCTACGAGCAGTACTTC.